The 6 T cell receptor beta chains below come from one sample, sequenced in a study of spatial heterogeneity in lung cancer. The time point: blood at routine non-recurrence follow-up after resection. One entry per CDR3 protein, called by TCRdb with MiXCR from the 5' RACE reads. The sample lists fewer than 11,000 distinct CDR3 sequences, about a fifth occurring once. The sequencing here drew on PBMCs, taken at follow-up. These receptors originate from a male donor with early-stage non-small cell lung cancer.

This clonotype appeared once. V and J are TRBV5-1 and TRBJ1-2, with unresolved D. This CDR3 has 14 amino acids. Germline V gives CDR1 SGHRS, CDR2 YFSETQ. V lost 4 bases and J 2 bases, leaving 12 bases between the germline ends. The CDR3 region is CASSPSTGNYGYTF. CDR3 sequence (DNA): TGCGCCAGCAGCCCTTCGACGGGGAACTATGGCTACACCTTC.

The chain links TRBV7-2 to TRBJ2-1; D may be TRBD1 or TRBD2 (5 bases each). Trimming shortened V by 1 base and J by 4 bases, and 14 bases separated the two germline ends. Germline V CDR1 and CDR2: SGHTA, FQGNSA. The CDR3 is 16 residues long. This CDR3 is CASSLVGGGLYNEQFF. In DNA form, the CDR3 reads TGTGCCAGCAGCTTAGTTGGGGGTGGCCTTTACAATGAGCAGTTCTTC.

This clonotype was recorded at least ten times. The chain couples TRBV5-6 to TRBJ2-3, with TRBD1 identical over 7 bases. Germline lookup yields CDR1 SGHDT and CDR2 YYEEEE. CDR3 length: 13 residues. The junction had 1 base not matched to a gene; V was cut back by 3 bases and J by 3 bases. The CDR3 DNA reads as TGTGCCAGCAGCTCGACAGGGACAGATACGCAGTATTTT. This gives the protein CASSSTGTDTQYF.

The chain is built from TRBV27 and TRBJ2-5, with 8 bases identical to TRBD1. Losses at the gene ends were 6 bases for V and 5 bases for J; bases not matched to a gene: 14. The CDR3 runs to 16 residues. Germline-derived CDR1 and CDR2 are MNHEY and SMNVEV (reference sequence). CDR3 coding DNA: TGTGCCAGCAGCCGCCGGACAGGGCTGTACTTGGAGACCCAGTACTTC. This encodes CASSRRTGLYLETQYF.

The chain links TRBV5-1 to TRBJ2-3, with D tentatively TRBD2 (5 bases). V lost 3 bases to trimming and J lost 3 bases, with 11 bases between them. In germline, CDR1 is SGHRS, CDR2 YFSETQ. The CDR3 loop spans 14 amino acids. The CDR3 nucleotides read TGCGCCAGCAGCTCCTGGACTCGGACAGATACGCAGTATTTT. This sequence encodes CASSSWTRTDTQYF.

This rearrangement joins TRBV5-1 to TRBJ1-4; no clear D gene. V shed 5 bases and J shed 6 bases, with 8 bases lying between them. This CDR3 comprises 12 residues. Germline V gene data show CDR1 as SGHRS and CDR2 as YFSETQ. CDR3 sequence reads: CASRQQDEKLFF. DNA for the CDR3: TGCGCCAGCAGACAGCAGGATGAAAAACTGTTTTTT.